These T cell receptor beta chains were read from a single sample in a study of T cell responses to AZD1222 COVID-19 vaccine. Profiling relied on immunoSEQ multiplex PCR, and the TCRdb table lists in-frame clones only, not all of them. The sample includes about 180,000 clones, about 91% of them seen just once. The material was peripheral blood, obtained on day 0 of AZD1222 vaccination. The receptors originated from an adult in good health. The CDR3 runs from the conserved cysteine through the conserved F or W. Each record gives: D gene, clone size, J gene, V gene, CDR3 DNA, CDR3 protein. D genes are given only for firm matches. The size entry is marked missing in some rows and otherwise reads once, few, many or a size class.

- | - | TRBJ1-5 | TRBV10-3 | TGTGCCATCAGTGAGTTTGGAGATCAGCCCCAGCATTTT | CAISEFGDQPQHF
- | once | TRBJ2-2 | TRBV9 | TGTGCCAGCAGCGGGTCCCTAAAGTCGAACACCGGGGAGCTGTTTTTT | CASSGSLKSNTGELFF
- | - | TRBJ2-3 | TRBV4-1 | TGCGCCAGCAGCCAGAGAGATACGCAGTATTTT | CASSQRDTQYF
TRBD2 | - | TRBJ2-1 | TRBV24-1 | TGTGCCACCAGTACTTCTGGGGGGGTCGGTGAGCAGTTCTTC | CATSTSGGVGEQFF
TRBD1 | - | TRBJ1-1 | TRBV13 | TGTGCCAGCAGCTCAAACGACAGGGGGCATATGGCTTTCTTT | CASSSNDRGHMAFF
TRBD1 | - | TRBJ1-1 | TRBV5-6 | TGTGCCAGCAGTTTTTGGTCCGGGACAGGGGGCCCTACGCTCACTGAAGCTTTCTTT | CASSFWSGTGGPTLTEAFF
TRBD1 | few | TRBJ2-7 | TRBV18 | TGTGCCAGCTCACCACCGTTAGGGACAGGGTCGGGCGAGCAGTACTTC | CASSPPLGTGSGEQYF
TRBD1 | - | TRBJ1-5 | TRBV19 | TGTGCCAGTAGTATTATATCACAGGGGGCACGACAGCCCCAGCATTTT | CASSIISQGARQPQHF
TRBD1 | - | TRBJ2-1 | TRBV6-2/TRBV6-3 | TGTGCCAGCAGTTACTCGATTTCGGACAGGCGCTCCTACAATGAGCAGTTCTTC | CASSYSISDRRSYNEQFF
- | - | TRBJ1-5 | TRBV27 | TGTGCCAGCAGTTTAGACGGGGTATGGCCCCAGCATTTT | CASSLDGVWPQHF
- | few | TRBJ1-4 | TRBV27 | TGTGCCAGCCGAGGCTTGGGATCAACTAATGAAAAACTGTTTTTT | CASRGLGSTNEKLFF
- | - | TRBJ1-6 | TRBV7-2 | TGTGCCAGCAGTTCACAGGTCCGGCGTTCACCCCTCCACTTT | CASSSQVRRSPLHF
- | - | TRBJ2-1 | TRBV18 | TGTGCCAGCTCAGATAACAATGAGCAGTTCTTC | CASSDNNEQFF
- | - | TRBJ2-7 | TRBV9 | TGTGCCAGCAGCGTAGGGGGCAGCGGGCTCTACGAGCAGTACTTC | CASSVGGSGLYEQYF
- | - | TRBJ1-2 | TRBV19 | TGTGCCAGTAGTATAGTTGGGAATGGCTACACCTTC | CASSIVGNGYTF
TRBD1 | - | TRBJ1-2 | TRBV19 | TGTGCCAGTAGTATACTCCTAGGACAGGGAAGCTATGGCTACACCTTC | CASSILLGQGSYGYTF
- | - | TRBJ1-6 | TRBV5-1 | TGCGCCAGCAGCTTGTCTACCAGCGCCATTCAAACGTATAATTCACCCCTCCACTTT | CASSLSTSAIQTYNSPLHF
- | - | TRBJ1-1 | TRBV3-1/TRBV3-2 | TGTGCCAGCAGCGAACATGACACTGAAGCTTTCTTT | CASSEHDTEAFF
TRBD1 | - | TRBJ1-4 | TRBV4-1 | TGCGCCAGCAGCCAAGGTAGAAGGACAGGTAGGAGAGGAGATGAAAAACTGTTTTTT | CASSQGRRTGRRGDEKLFF
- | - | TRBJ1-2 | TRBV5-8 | TGTGCCAGCAGCTTGGGTCCAGGGGAGGCGAACTATGGCTACACCTTC | CASSLGPGEANYGYTF
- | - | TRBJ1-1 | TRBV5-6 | TGTGCCAGCAGCCACACCATACAGGAAGCGGACACTGAAGCTTTCTTT | CASSHTIQEADTEAFF
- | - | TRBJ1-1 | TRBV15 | TGTGCCACCAGTCAAGGCGGAGGGAACACTGAAGCTTTCTTT | CATSQGGGNTEAFF
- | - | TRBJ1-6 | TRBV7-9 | TGTGCCAGCAGCCCTCAGGTGCCCCTCCACTTT | CASSPQVPLHF
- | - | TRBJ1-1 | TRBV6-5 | TGTGCCAGCAGTCTTAAAAGGGTTGCGGGAACTGAAGCTTTCTTT | CASSLKRVAGTEAFF
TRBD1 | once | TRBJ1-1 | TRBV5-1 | TGCGCCAGCAGCCAGGGGGCTGGCACTGAAGCTTTCTTT | CASSQGAGTEAFF
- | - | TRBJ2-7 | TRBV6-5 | TGTGCCAGCAGTAACTACGAGCAGTACTTC | CASSNYEQYF
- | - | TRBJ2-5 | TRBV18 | TGTGCCAGCTCACCAAGGTCCCAAGAGACCCAGTACTTC | CASSPRSQETQYF
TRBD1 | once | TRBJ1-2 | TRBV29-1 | TGCAGCGTTGGACACTTACAGGGGGCTGGTGGCTACACCTTC | CSVGHLQGAGGYTF
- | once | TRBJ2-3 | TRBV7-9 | TGTGCCAGCGATACACCTAACACAGATACGCAGTATTTT | CASDTPNTDTQYF
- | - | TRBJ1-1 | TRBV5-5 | TGTGCCAGCAGCCACGGGGGAAGGGGCGCGTTGAACACTGAAGCTTTCTTT | CASSHGGRGALNTEAFF